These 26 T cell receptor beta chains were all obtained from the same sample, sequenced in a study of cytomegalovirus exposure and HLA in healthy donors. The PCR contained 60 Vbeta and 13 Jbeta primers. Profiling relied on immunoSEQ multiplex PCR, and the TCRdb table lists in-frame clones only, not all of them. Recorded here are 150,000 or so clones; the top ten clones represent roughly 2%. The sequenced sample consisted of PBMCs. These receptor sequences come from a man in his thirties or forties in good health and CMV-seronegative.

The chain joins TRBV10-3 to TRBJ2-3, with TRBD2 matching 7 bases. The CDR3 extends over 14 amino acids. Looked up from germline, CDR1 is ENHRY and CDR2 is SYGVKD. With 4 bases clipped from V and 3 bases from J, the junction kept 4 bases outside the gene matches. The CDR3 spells CAISGQRETDTQYF. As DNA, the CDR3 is TGTGCCATCAGTGGCCAGCGGGAAACAGATACGCAGTATTTT.

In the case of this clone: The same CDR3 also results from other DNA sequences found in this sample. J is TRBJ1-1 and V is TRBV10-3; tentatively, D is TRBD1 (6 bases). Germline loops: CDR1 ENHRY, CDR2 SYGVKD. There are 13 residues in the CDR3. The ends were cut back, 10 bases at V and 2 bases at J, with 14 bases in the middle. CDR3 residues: CATVQGSNTEAFF. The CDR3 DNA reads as TGTGCCACCGTGCAGGGGTCCAACACTGAAGCTTTCTTT.

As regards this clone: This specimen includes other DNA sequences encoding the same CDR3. CDR3 residues: CASSYLNEQFF. The CDR3 DNA reads TGTGCCAGCAGTTACCTCAATGAGCAGTTCTTC. The gene calls are TRBV6-5 and TRBJ2-1; D is unclear. The CDR3 length is 11 residues. From germline, CDR1 is MNHEY and CDR2 SVGAGI. V gave up 2 bases and J gave up 6 bases, with 2 bases separating them.

The CDR3 loop is CASSYSPPGGPSSEQYF. The CDR3 nucleotides read TGTGCCAGCAGCTACTCTCCCCCGGGAGGGCCCTCGAGCGAGCAGTACTTC. The V call is TRBV7-9, the J call TRBJ2-7; TRBD2 matches 8 bases. This CDR3 has 17 amino acids. The germline gives CDR1 SEHNR, CDR2 FQNEAQ (reference sequence). V was pared by 4 bases and J by 6 bases, with 17 bases of the junction left unmatched.

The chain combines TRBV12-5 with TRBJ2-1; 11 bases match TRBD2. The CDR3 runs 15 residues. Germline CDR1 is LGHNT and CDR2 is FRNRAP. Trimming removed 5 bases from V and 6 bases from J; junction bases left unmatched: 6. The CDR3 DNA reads TGTGCTAGTGGTCCCGTAGCGGGAGGGAGCAATGAGCAGTTCTTC. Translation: CASGPVAGGSNEQFF.

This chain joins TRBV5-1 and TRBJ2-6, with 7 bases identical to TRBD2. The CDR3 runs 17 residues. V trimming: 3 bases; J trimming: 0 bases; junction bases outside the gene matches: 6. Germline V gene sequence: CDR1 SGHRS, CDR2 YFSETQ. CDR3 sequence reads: CASSSASGSSGANVLTF. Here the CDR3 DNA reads TGCGCCAGCAGCTCGGCTAGCGGAAGCTCTGGGGCCAACGTCCTGACTTTC. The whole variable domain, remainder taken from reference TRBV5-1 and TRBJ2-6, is KAGVTQTPRYLIKTRGQQVTLSCSPISGHRSVSWYQQTPGQGLQFLFEYFSETQRNKGNFPGRFSGRQFSNSRSEMNVSTLELGDSALYLCASSSASGSSGANVLTFGAGSRLTVL.

The CDR3 loop is CASSVAGLTGSEEQYF. The CDR3 DNA sequence: TGTGCCAGCAGCGTAGCGGGGTTGACAGGGTCGGAGGAGCAGTACTTC. The chain recombines TRBV9 with TRBJ2-7; 7 nucleotides align to TRBD1. The CDR3 consists of 16 residues. V lost 0 bases to trimming and J lost 7 bases; unmatched junction nucleotides: 13. Germline V lookup: CDR1 SGDLS, CDR2 YYNGEE.

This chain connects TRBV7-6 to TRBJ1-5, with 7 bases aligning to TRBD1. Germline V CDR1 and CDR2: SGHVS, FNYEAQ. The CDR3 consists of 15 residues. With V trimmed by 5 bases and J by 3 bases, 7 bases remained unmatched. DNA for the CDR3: TGTGCCAGCAGCCGCGGGACAGAGAACAATCAGCCCCAGCATTTT. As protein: CASSRGTENNQPQHF.

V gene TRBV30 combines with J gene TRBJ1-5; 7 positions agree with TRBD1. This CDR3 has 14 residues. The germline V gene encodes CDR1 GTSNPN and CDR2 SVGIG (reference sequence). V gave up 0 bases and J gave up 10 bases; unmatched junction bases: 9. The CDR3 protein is CAWSVSSGTVPQHF. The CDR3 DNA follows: TGTGCCTGGAGTGTATCATCAGGGACAGTACCCCAGCATTTT.

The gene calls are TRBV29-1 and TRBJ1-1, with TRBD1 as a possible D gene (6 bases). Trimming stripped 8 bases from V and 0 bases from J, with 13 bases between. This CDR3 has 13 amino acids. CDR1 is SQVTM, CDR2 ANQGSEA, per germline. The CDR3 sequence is CSISTGLNTEAFF. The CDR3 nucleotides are TGCAGCATTTCCACAGGGCTGAACACTGAAGCTTTCTTT.

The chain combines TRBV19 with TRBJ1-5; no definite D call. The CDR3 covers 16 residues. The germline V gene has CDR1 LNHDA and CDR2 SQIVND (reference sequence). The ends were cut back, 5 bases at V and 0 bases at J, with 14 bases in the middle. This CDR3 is CASSPDWLLSNQPQHF. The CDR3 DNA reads TGTGCCAGTAGTCCCGACTGGCTCCTTAGCAATCAGCCCCAGCATTTT.

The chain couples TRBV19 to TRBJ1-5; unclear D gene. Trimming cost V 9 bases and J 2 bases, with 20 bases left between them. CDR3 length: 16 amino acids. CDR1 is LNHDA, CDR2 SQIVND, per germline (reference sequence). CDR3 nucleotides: TGTGCCAGCAATACACCCCACGGAGAAGGCAATCAGCCCCAGCATTTT. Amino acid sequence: CASNTPHGEGNQPQHF. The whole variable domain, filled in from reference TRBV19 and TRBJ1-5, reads DGGITQSPKYLFRKEGQNVTLSCEQNLNHDAMYWYRQDPGQGLRLIYYSQIVNDFQKGDIAEGYSVSREKKESFPLTVTSAQKNPTAFYLCASNTPHGEGNQPQHFGDGTRLSIL.

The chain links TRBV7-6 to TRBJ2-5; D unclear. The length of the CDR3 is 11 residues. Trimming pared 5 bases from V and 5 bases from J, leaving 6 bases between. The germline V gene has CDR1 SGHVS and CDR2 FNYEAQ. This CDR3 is CASSPRETQYF. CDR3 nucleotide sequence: TGTGCCAGCAGCCCGAGGGAGACCCAGTACTTC.

The CDR3 DNA reads TGTGCCAGCAGCCTCGGCGGGGATACGCAGTATTTT. It encodes CASSLGGDTQYF. The chain is built from TRBV11-3 and TRBJ2-3; possibly TRBD2 for D (5 bases). V gave up 5 bases and J gave up 6 bases, with 9 bases separating them. The CDR3 has 12 amino acids. The V gene's germline CDR1 is SGHNT and CDR2 YENEEA.

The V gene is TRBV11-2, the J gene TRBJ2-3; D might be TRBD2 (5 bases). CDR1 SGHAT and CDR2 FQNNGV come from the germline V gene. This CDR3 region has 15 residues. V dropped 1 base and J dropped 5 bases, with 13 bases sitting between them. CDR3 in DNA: TGTGCCAGCAGCTTAGTAACGGGCGGACTAGATACGCAGTATTTT. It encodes CASSLVTGGLDTQYF.

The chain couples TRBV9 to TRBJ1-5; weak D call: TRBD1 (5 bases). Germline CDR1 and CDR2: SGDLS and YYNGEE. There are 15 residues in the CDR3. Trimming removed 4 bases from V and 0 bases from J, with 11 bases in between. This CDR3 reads CASSPLGVSNQPQHF. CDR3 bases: TGTGCCAGCAGCCCCTTAGGGGTTAGCAATCAGCCCCAGCATTTT.

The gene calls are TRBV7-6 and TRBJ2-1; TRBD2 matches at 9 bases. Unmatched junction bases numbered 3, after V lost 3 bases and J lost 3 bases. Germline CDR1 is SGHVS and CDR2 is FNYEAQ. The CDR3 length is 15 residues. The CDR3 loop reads CASSFASGNYNEQFF. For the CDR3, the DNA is TGTGCCAGCAGCTTCGCTAGCGGGAACTACAATGAGCAGTTCTTC.

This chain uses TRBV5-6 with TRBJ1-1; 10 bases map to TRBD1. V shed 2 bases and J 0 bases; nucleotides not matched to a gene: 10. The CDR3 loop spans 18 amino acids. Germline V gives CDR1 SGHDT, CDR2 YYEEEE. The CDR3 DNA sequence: TGTGCCAGCAGCTTCGACAGGGGGCGCCTCTTTATGAACACTGAAGCTTTCTTT. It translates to CASSFDRGRLFMNTEAFF.

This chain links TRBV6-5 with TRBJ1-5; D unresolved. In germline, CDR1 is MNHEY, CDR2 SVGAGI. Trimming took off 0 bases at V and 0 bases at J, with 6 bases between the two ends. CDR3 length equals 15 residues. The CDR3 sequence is CASSYSLYSNQPQHF. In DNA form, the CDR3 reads TGTGCCAGCAGTTACTCCTTATATAGCAATCAGCCCCAGCATTTT.

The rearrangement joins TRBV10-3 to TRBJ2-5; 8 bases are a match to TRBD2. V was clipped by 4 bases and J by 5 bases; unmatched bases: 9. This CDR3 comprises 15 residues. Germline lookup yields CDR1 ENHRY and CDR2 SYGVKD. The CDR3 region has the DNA TGTGCCATCAGTGGCGGGCTAGCGGGTCGGGAGACCCAGTACTTC. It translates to CAISGGLAGRETQYF.

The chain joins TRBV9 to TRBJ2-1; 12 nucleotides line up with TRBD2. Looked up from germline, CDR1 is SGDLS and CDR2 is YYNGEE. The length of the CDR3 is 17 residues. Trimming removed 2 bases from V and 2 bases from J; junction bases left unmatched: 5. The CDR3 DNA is TGTGCCAGCAGCGTTGCTAGCGGGAGGGGTGCCTACAATGAGCAGTTCTTC. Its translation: CASSVASGRGAYNEQFF. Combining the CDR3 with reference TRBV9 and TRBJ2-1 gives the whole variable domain DSGVTQTPKHLITATGQRVTLRCSPRSGDLSVYWYQQSLDQGLQFLIQYYNGEERAKGNILERFSAQQFPDLHSELNLSSLELGDSALYFCASSVASGRGAYNEQFFGPGTRLTVL.

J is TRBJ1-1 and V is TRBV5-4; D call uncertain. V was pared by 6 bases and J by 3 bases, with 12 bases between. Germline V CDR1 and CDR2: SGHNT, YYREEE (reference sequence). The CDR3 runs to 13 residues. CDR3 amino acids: CASNKDLDTEAFF. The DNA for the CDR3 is TGTGCCAGCAACAAGGACTTGGACACTGAAGCTTTCTTT.

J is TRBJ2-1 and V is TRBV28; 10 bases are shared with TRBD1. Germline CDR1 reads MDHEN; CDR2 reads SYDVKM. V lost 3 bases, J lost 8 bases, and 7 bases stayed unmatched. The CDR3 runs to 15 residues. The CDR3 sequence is CASSFFRQGAHEQFF. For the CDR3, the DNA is TGTGCCAGCAGTTTTTTCAGACAGGGGGCCCATGAGCAGTTCTTC.

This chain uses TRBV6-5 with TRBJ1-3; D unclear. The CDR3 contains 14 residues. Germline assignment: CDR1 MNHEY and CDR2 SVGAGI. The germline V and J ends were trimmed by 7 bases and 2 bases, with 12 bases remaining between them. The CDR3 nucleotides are TGTGCCAGCAAACTCGGAGGTGCTGGAAACACCATATATTTT. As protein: CASKLGGAGNTIYF.

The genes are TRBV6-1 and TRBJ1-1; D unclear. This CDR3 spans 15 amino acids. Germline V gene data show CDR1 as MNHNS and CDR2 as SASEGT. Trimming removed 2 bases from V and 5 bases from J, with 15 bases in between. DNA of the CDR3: TGTGCCAGCAGTGAACTTACTCGGGAGAGGACTGAAGCTTTCTTT. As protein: CASSELTRERTEAFF.

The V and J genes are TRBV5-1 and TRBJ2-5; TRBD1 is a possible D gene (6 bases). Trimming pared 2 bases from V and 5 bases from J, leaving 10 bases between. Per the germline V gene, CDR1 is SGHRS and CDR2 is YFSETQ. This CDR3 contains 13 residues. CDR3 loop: CASSFSRGETQYF. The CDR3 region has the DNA TGCGCCAGCAGCTTCAGCAGGGGTGAGACCCAGTACTTC.